This T cell receptor beta chain derives from a study of cytomegalovirus exposure and HLA in healthy donors. Points from the study as a whole: Altogether, 150 to 200 TCR beta chains were recorded as cytomegalovirus-associated. Sequences of the TCR beta chain were said to predict the HLA-A and HLA-B alleles of most subjects accurately. Prior analysis indicated that the majority of TCR beta V segments exhibited productivity approximately 90% or approximately 30% of the time. Of the V segments, some could not be distinguished, including TRBV6-2 and TRBV6-3, and were excluded.

The PCR used 60 Vbeta and 13 Jbeta primers. Sequenced by immunoSEQ multiplex PCR; TCRdb stores in-frame clones only, minus some. The data hold about 160,000 clones, with roughly 80% observed a single time. The V end lost 2 bases, the J end lost 3 bases, and 8 bases lay between the germline ends. The CDR3 has 13 amino acids. Germline V CDR1 and CDR2: SQVTM, ANQGSEA. A few counts support this clone. Its matching antigen is unknown. V usage is TRBV29-1 and J usage is TRBJ1-5, with D maybe TRBD1 (5 bases). The sequence derives from a middle-aged man in good health and CMV-seropositive. Sequencing was done on a sample of PBMCs. CDR3 nucleotides: TGCAGCGTTGAAATAGGGGTCAATCAGCCCCAGCATTTT. It codes for CSVEIGVNQPQHF.